These 2 T cell receptor beta chains were sequenced from one sample in a study of tissue T cells after allogeneic stem cell transplantation. Method: immunoSEQ multiplex PCR; TCRdb's copy keeps in-frame clones and lacks some. The profile shows roughly 2,400 clones, approximately 59% of them singletons. The sample consisted of gut tissue. Receptor source: a female BALB/c mouse in good health. Strain haplotype (MHC): H2-d.

A remark on this clone: Gene names are mouse gene names. From the germline J gene comes the end of the CDR3, since the read stops 1 residue before it. The chain uses TRBV19 and TRBJ1-4; a possible D gene is TRBD1 (6 bases). CDR3 length equals 14 residues. Per germline, CDR1 FNHDT and CDR2 SITEND (reference sequence). Trimming removed 3 bases from V and 3 bases from J, with 9 bases in between. CDR3: CASSTGTPNERLFF. The sequenced CDR3 bases are TGTGCCAGCAGTACCGGGACACCCAACGAAAGATTATTT.

In regard to this clone: Germline and genes here are mouse. The read terminates 1 residue before the CDR3 end, so the remaining end is supplied by the germline J gene. The V gene is TRBV17, the J gene TRBJ1-3, with 8 bases aligning to TRBD1. CDR3 size: 16 residues. Looked up from germline, CDR1 is MNHDT and CDR2 is YYDKIL. Trimming took 1 base from V and 2 from J; bases not matched to a gene: 4. CDR3 bases read: TGTGCTAGCAGTAGAGCGCAGGGGGCCCCTGGAAATACGCTCTAT. Translation: CASSRAQGAPGNTLY. The CDR3 reads in full as CASSRAQGAPGNTLYF.